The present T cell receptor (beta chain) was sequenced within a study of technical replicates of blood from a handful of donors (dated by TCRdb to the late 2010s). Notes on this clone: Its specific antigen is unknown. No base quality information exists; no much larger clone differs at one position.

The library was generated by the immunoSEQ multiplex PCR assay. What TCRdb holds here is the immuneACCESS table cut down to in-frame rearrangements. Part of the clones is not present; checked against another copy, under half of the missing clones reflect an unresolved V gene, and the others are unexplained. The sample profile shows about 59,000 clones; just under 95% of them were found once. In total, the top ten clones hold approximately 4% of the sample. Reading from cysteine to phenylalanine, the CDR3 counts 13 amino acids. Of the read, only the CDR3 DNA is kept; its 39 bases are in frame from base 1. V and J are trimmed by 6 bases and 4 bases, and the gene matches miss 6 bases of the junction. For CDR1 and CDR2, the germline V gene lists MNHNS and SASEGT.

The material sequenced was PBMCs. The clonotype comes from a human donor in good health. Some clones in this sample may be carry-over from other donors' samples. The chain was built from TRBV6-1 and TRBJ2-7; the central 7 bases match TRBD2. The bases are TGTGCCAGCAGGGCGGGAGAACATTACGAGCAGTACTTC. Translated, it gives CASRAGEHYEQYF.